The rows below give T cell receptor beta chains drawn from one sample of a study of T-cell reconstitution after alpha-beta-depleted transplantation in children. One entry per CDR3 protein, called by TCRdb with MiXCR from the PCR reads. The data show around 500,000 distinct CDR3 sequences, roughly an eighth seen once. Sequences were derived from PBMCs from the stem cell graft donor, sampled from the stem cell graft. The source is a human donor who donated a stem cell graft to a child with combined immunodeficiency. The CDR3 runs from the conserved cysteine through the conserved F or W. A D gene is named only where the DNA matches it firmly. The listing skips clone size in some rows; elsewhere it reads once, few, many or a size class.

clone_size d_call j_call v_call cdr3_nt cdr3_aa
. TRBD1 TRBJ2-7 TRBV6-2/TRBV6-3 TGTGCCAGCAGCTCTGGAACCGAAATTCGGGACAGGGCGTACGAGCAGTACTTC CASSSGTEIRDRAYEQYF
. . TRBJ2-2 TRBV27 TGTGCCAGCAGTTTATCGCGCGTATCGAACACCGGGGAGCTGTTTTTT CASSLSRVSNTGELFF
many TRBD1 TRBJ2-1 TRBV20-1 TGCAGTGCTGTGGACAGGTACTACAATGAGCAGTTCTTC CSAVDRYYNEQFF
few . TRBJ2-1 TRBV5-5 TGTGCCAGCAGCTTGGTATTACAGCCATCCTACAATGAGCAGTTCTTC CASSLVLQPSYNEQFF
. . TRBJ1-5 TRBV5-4 TGTGCCAGCAGCTGGGGTGGGGTTGGTAACAATCAGCCCCAGCATTTT CASSWGGVGNNQPQHF
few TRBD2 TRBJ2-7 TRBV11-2 TGTGCCAGCAGGATTAGCGGGAGAGGGACCTACGAGCAGTACTTC CASRISGRGTYEQYF
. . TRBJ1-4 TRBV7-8 TGTGCCAGCAGCCCTCGCCTCACAGCGAGGGTCTGGCCCACGAATGAAAAACTGTTTTTT CASSPRLTARVWPTNEKLFF
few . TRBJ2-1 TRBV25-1 TGTGCCAGCAGTAAAATCAATGAGCAGTTCTTC CASSKINEQFF
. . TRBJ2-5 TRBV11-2 TGTGCCAGCAGCTCGGGGACAGCCCCCGGGGGCCAGTACTTC CASSSGTAPGGQYF
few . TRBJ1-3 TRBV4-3 TGCGCCAGCAGCCAAGGACCGAACTCTGGAAACACCATATATTTT CASSQGPNSGNTIYF
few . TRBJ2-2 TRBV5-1 TGCGCCAGTCGGACGGAGGGCGCCGGGGAGCTGTTTTTT CASRTEGAGELFF
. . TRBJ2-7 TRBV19 TGTGCCAGTATTGGTAACGTCAACGAGCAGTACTTC CASIGNVNEQYF
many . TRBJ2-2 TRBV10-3 TGTGCCATCAGTGACCCGGTGACAGCCCGAACCGGGGAGCTGTTTTTT CAISDPVTARTGELFF
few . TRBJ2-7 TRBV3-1 TGTGCCAGCAGCCTCTCAGGAGAGTTGTACGAGCAGTACTTC CASSLSGELYEQYF
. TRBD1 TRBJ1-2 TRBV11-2 TGTGCCAGCAGCTTAGAATCGGCCAGGGGGTTTTTCCCTAACTATGGCTACACCTTC CASSLESARGFFPNYGYTF